This T cell receptor beta chain was sequenced during a study of blood T cells in healthy people across ages. The authors ran a second PCR of roughly 6 to 12 cycles using a sample-barcoded 5' primer and a J-beta primer mix. One entry per CDR3 protein results from TCRdb running MiXCR on the 5' RACE reads. The table has about 970,000 distinct CDR3 sequences, just over 50% seen once. Sequenced input: blood. The sequence was obtained from a woman aged 60-75 years in good health.

CDR3 DNA: TGTGCCAGCAGCGTGACAGGGTGGAGTACTGAAGCTTTCTTT. Translating it yields CASSVTGWSTEAFF. This sequence joins TRBV4-2 and TRBJ1-1, with 7 bases fitting TRBD1. Germline V lookup: CDR1 LGHNA, CDR2 YNFKEQ. This CDR3 is built from 14 residues. Trimming cost V 5 bases and J 5 bases; bases outside gene matches: 8.